The 5 T cell receptor beta chains listed next were all sequenced from one sample in a study of cytomegalovirus exposure and HLA in healthy donors. A multiplex PCR was run with 60 Vbeta primers and 13 Jbeta primers. TCRdb's table, derived via immunoSEQ multiplex PCR, lists solely in-frame clones and lacks some. The sample holds 130,000 to 150,000 clones, 78% seen once. What was sequenced was PBMCs. The receptors were sampled from a man between 35 and 55 years old in good health and CMV-seropositive.

Here the CDR3 reads CASSPELQTYNEQFF. The CDR3 bases are TGTGCCAGCTCACCCGAACTTCAAACCTACAATGAGCAGTTCTTC. V and J are TRBV18 and TRBJ2-1; no clear D. Germline V gives CDR1 KGHSH, CDR2 LQKENI. V lost 3 bases, J lost 2 bases, and 11 bases lay in between. This CDR3 comprises 15 residues.

This clone occurred once. The chain joins TRBV7-3 to TRBJ2-2, with D tentatively TRBD2 (6 bases). Trimming took off 5 bases at V and 3 bases at J, with 13 bases between the two ends. The CDR3 loop spans 15 amino acids. Per germline, CDR1 SGHTA and CDR2 FQGTGA. CDR3 protein: CASSRQSGDTGELFF. CDR3 DNA: TGTGCCAGCAGCAGACAGTCGGGAGACACCGGGGAGCTGTTTTTT. The whole variable domain, remainder taken from reference TRBV7-3 and TRBJ2-2, is GAGVSQTPSNKVTEKGKYVELRCDPISGHTALYWYRQSLGQGPEFLIYFQGTGAADDSGLPNDRFFAVRPEGSVSTLKIQRTERGDSAVYLCASSRQSGDTGELFFGEGSRLTVL.

The chain has TRBV7-6 and TRBJ1-2; D remains unclear. CDR3 length equals 14 residues. Germline CDR1 SGHVS, CDR2 FNYEAQ. V was clipped by 3 bases and J by 6 bases, with 14 bases between them. CDR3 residues: CASSFPGRENGYTF. CDR3 nucleotide sequence: TGTGCCAGCAGCTTCCCGGGGAGGGAAAATGGCTACACCTTC.

The genes are TRBV16 and TRBJ2-7; D might be TRBD1 (6 bases). The V and J ends lost 0 bases and 0 bases respectively, with 9 bases between them. The CDR3 loop spans 15 amino acids. Germline loops: CDR1 KGHSY, CDR2 FQNENV. This chain's CDR3 is CASSQSDSNSYEQYF. CDR3 DNA sequence: TGTGCCAGCAGCCAATCGGACAGTAACTCCTACGAGCAGTACTTC.

This clone has just a few counts. The gene calls are TRBV18 and TRBJ2-7, with D possibly matching TRBD1 (5 bases). V was cut by 6 bases and J by 3 bases, with 15 bases left in between. The CDR3 sequence is 14 residues long. Germline V gene sequence: CDR1 KGHSH, CDR2 LQKENI. The CDR3 bases are TGTGCCAGCTCCCTCTCCAGGGCCAACTACGAGCAGTACTTC. Amino acids: CASSLSRANYEQYF.